Listed below are T cell receptor beta chains from one sample, sequenced in a study of identical twins. TCRdb used MiXCR to reprocess the 5' RACE reads, holding one entry per CDR3 protein. Counted here are around 1.7 million distinct CDR3 sequences, 25% to 35% occurring once; the ten biggest clones make up 0.25% to 0.3%. What was sequenced was cord blood. The receptors shown here come from a newborn girl in good health. The CDR3 runs from the conserved cysteine through the conserved F or W. The D gene is left open where the match is weak. The size entry is marked missing in some rows and otherwise reads once, few, many or a size class.

clone_size: NA
d_call: NA
v_call: TRBV5-1
j_call: TRBJ2-6
cdr3_length: 14
cdr3_aa: CASSLDVGANVLTF
cdr3_nt: TGCGCCAGCAGCTTGGACGTGGGGGCCAACGTCCTGACTTTC

clone_size: NA
d_call: TRBD1
v_call: TRBV5-8
j_call: TRBJ2-7
cdr3_length: 14
cdr3_aa: CASIFGQGAYEQYF
cdr3_nt: TGTGCCAGCATTTTCGGACAGGGTGCCTACGAGCAGTACTTC

clone_size: NA
d_call: TRBD2
v_call: TRBV20-1
j_call: TRBJ2-1
cdr3_length: 14
cdr3_aa: CSAGGTSGADEQFF
cdr3_nt: TGCAGTGCGGGGGGGACTAGCGGGGCTGATGAGCAGTTCTTC

clone_size: NA
d_call: TRBD2
v_call: TRBV5-1
j_call: TRBJ2-3
cdr3_length: 15
cdr3_aa: CASSGSGRSTDTQYF
cdr3_nt: TGCGCCAGCAGCGGGAGCGGGAGGAGCACAGATACGCAGTATTTT

clone_size: NA
d_call: NA
v_call: TRBV12-3/TRBV12-4
j_call: TRBJ2-5
cdr3_length: 14
cdr3_aa: CASSLQAEQETQYF
cdr3_nt: TGTGCCAGCAGTTTACAGGCGGAGCAAGAGACCCAGTACTTC

clone_size: few
d_call: NA
v_call: TRBV3-1
j_call: TRBJ1-2
cdr3_length: 12
cdr3_aa: CASTLHPYGYTF
cdr3_nt: TGTGCCAGCACCCTTCACCCCTATGGCTACACCTTC

clone_size: NA
d_call: TRBD2
v_call: TRBV11-2
j_call: TRBJ2-1
cdr3_length: 16
cdr3_aa: CASSPLMGDYSRRRFF
cdr3_nt: TGTGCCAGCAGCCCCTTAATGGGGGACTACTCTCGACGGCGGTTCTTC

clone_size: NA
d_call: TRBD1
v_call: TRBV27
j_call: TRBJ1-5
cdr3_length: 15
cdr3_aa: CASSAGTGYYQPQHF
cdr3_nt: TGTGCCAGCAGTGCCGGGACAGGGTATTATCAGCCCCAGCATTTT

clone_size: NA
d_call: NA
v_call: TRBV6-5
j_call: TRBJ1-4
cdr3_length: 15
cdr3_aa: CASTATGGTNEKLFF
cdr3_nt: TGTGCCAGCACCGCAACAGGAGGGACTAATGAAAAACTGTTTTTT

clone_size: NA
d_call: TRBD2
v_call: TRBV12-3/TRBV12-4
j_call: TRBJ2-7
cdr3_length: 16
cdr3_aa: CASSLAIGLANHEQYF
cdr3_nt: TGTGCCAGCAGTTTAGCGATCGGACTAGCGAACCACGAGCAGTACTTC

clone_size: NA
d_call: NA
v_call: TRBV12-3/TRBV12-4
j_call: TRBJ2-7
cdr3_length: 18
cdr3_aa: CASSFGLLMGETSYEQYF
cdr3_nt: TGTGCCAGCAGTTTTGGATTATTGATGGGGGAGACCTCCTACGAGCAGTACTTC

clone_size: few
d_call: NA
v_call: TRBV19
j_call: TRBJ2-1
cdr3_length: 12
cdr3_aa: CASSIANNEQFF
cdr3_nt: TGTGCCAGTAGTATAGCGAACAATGAGCAGTTCTTC

clone_size: few
d_call: NA
v_call: TRBV4-1
j_call: TRBJ2-6
cdr3_length: 16
cdr3_aa: CASSPLGRTGANVLTF
cdr3_nt: TGCGCCAGCAGCCCCTTAGGGAGAACTGGGGCCAACGTCCTGACTTTC

clone_size: NA
d_call: NA
v_call: TRBV20-1
j_call: TRBJ1-2
cdr3_length: 17
cdr3_aa: CSARPGRLSATNYGHTF
cdr3_nt: TGCAGTGCTAGACCCGGACGGCTTTCCGCTACTAACTATGGCCACACCTTC

clone_size: few
d_call: NA
v_call: TRBV7-9
j_call: TRBJ1-6
cdr3_length: 12
cdr3_aa: CASREGVSALHF
cdr3_nt: TGTGCCAGCAGGGAAGGCGTCTCGGCCCTCCACTTT

clone_size: NA
d_call: NA
v_call: TRBV6-2/TRBV6-3
j_call: TRBJ2-2
cdr3_length: 16
cdr3_aa: CASSYAGRSNTGELFF
cdr3_nt: TGTGCCAGCAGTTACGCCGGACGGTCGAACACCGGGGAGCTGTTTTTT

clone_size: NA
d_call: NA
v_call: TRBV27
j_call: TRBJ2-1
cdr3_length: 18
cdr3_aa: CASSPRIDSASSYNEQFF
cdr3_nt: TGTGCCAGCAGTCCACGGATAGACTCCGCGAGCTCCTACAATGAGCAGTTCTTC

clone_size: NA
d_call: TRBD2
v_call: TRBV5-1
j_call: TRBJ2-2
cdr3_length: 17
cdr3_aa: CASSFPQSSGDTGELFF
cdr3_nt: TGCGCCAGCAGCTTTCCCCAATCTAGCGGGGACACCGGGGAGCTGTTTTTT

clone_size: NA
d_call: TRBD2
v_call: TRBV14
j_call: TRBJ2-1
cdr3_length: 17
cdr3_aa: CASSQDIGLAAYNEQFF
cdr3_nt: TGTGCCAGCAGCCAAGATATAGGGCTAGCGGCTTACAATGAGCAGTTCTTC

clone_size: few
d_call: TRBD2
v_call: TRBV7-6
j_call: TRBJ2-1
cdr3_length: 17
cdr3_aa: CASSLDQRGPRYNEQFF
cdr3_nt: TGTGCCAGCAGCTTAGATCAGCGGGGGCCGAGGTACAATGAGCAGTTCTTC

clone_size: NA
d_call: TRBD2
v_call: TRBV6-4
j_call: TRBJ2-1
cdr3_length: 18
cdr3_aa: CASSDSASSGSFYNEQFF
cdr3_nt: TGTGCCAGCAGCGACTCAGCCAGTAGCGGGAGCTTCTACAATGAGCAGTTCTTC

clone_size: few
d_call: NA
v_call: TRBV20-1
j_call: TRBJ2-5
cdr3_length: 15
cdr3_aa: CSAPFLPTPQETQYF
cdr3_nt: TGCAGTGCCCCTTTCCTCCCAACCCCACAAGAGACCCAGTACTTC

clone_size: many
d_call: NA
v_call: TRBV4-2
j_call: TRBJ2-3
cdr3_length: 14
cdr3_aa: CASSQDVRQDTQYF
cdr3_nt: TGTGCCAGCAGCCAAGATGTACGTCAAGATACGCAGTATTTT

clone_size: few
d_call: NA
v_call: TRBV5-1
j_call: TRBJ2-5
cdr3_length: 14
cdr3_aa: CASSWPTAQETQYF
cdr3_nt: TGCGCCAGCAGCTGGCCCACCGCACAAGAGACCCAGTACTTC

clone_size: few
d_call: NA
v_call: TRBV20-1
j_call: TRBJ1-6
cdr3_length: 14
cdr3_aa: CSARSGGNNSPLHF
cdr3_nt: TGCAGTGCTAGAAGTGGGGGGAATAATTCACCCCTCCACTTT

clone_size: few
d_call: TRBD2
v_call: TRBV13
j_call: TRBJ2-3
cdr3_length: 18
cdr3_aa: CASSLLMERGGLTDTQYF
cdr3_nt: TGTGCCAGCAGCTTATTGATGGAGCGGGGGGGCCTCACAGATACGCAGTATTTT

clone_size: NA
d_call: TRBD2
v_call: TRBV28
j_call: TRBJ2-1
cdr3_length: 18
cdr3_aa: CASSGTAGTRGLYNEQFF
cdr3_nt: TGTGCCAGCAGCGGGACTGCCGGGACTAGAGGACTCTACAATGAGCAGTTCTTC

clone_size: NA
d_call: NA
v_call: TRBV5-1
j_call: TRBJ2-7
cdr3_length: 14
cdr3_aa: CASSPAATYNEQYF
cdr3_nt: TGCGCCAGCAGCCCAGCCGCCACATACAATGAGCAGTACTTC

clone_size: NA
d_call: NA
v_call: TRBV19
j_call: TRBJ2-1
cdr3_length: 19
cdr3_aa: CASSRSGAFGGSYYNEQFF
cdr3_nt: TGTGCCAGTAGCCGTAGTGGGGCCTTCGGAGGCTCCTACTACAATGAGCAGTTCTTC

clone_size: NA
d_call: NA
v_call: TRBV10-3
j_call: TRBJ2-3
cdr3_length: 13
cdr3_aa: CAISGGTSDTQYF
cdr3_nt: TGTGCCATCAGCGGCGGGACGAGCGATACGCAGTATTTT

clone_size: few
d_call: TRBD2
v_call: TRBV20-1
j_call: TRBJ2-7
cdr3_length: 16
cdr3_aa: CSARSPWTSGSYEQYF
cdr3_nt: TGCAGTGCTAGATCCCCCTGGACTAGCGGCTCCTACGAGCAGTACTTC

clone_size: few
d_call: NA
v_call: TRBV2
j_call: TRBJ1-1
cdr3_length: 15
cdr3_aa: CASSKDRGVATEAFF
cdr3_nt: TGTGCCAGCAGTAAGGACAGAGGGGTGGCCACTGAAGCTTTCTTT

clone_size: NA
d_call: NA
v_call: TRBV28
j_call: TRBJ1-4
cdr3_length: 14
cdr3_aa: CASSWVIPNEKLFF
cdr3_nt: TGTGCCAGCAGTTGGGTGATCCCCAATGAAAAACTGTTTTTT

clone_size: NA
d_call: TRBD2
v_call: TRBV15
j_call: TRBJ2-1
cdr3_length: 16
cdr3_aa: CATSRQREFGYNEQFF
cdr3_nt: TGTGCCACCAGCAGACAGCGGGAGTTCGGATACAATGAGCAGTTCTTC

clone_size: NA
d_call: NA
v_call: TRBV5-4
j_call: TRBJ2-3
cdr3_length: 16
cdr3_aa: CASSHPPGLGKDTQYF
cdr3_nt: TGTGCCAGCAGTCACCCGCCAGGGCTGGGAAAAGATACGCAGTATTTT

clone_size: NA
d_call: NA
v_call: TRBV10-3
j_call: TRBJ2-7
cdr3_length: 12
cdr3_aa: CAISEAGYEQYF
cdr3_nt: TGTGCCATCAGTGAGGCGGGTTACGAGCAGTACTTC

clone_size: NA
d_call: NA
v_call: TRBV2
j_call: TRBJ1-6
cdr3_length: 13
cdr3_aa: CTSRGDYNSPLHF
cdr3_nt: TGTACCAGCCGCGGGGACTATAATTCACCCCTCCACTTT

clone_size: NA
d_call: NA
v_call: TRBV28
j_call: TRBJ2-7
cdr3_length: 14
cdr3_aa: CASSFGGIKYEQYF
cdr3_nt: TGTGCCAGCAGTTTCGGGGGAATAAAGTACGAGCAGTACTTC

clone_size: NA
d_call: NA
v_call: TRBV20-1
j_call: TRBJ1-1
cdr3_length: 15
cdr3_aa: CSARVHDRLNTEAFF
cdr3_nt: TGCAGTGCTAGAGTCCACGACAGGTTGAACACTGAAGCTTTCTTT

clone_size: NA
d_call: NA
v_call: TRBV13
j_call: TRBJ1-3
cdr3_length: 15
cdr3_aa: CASSLRDFGARLIYF
cdr3_nt: TGTGCCAGCAGCCTAAGAGATTTTGGAGCCAGGCTCATATATTTT

clone_size: few
d_call: NA
v_call: TRBV4-1
j_call: TRBJ1-4
cdr3_length: 16
cdr3_aa: CASSLPLFATNEKLFF
cdr3_nt: TGCGCCAGCAGCCTGCCCCTCTTTGCAACTAATGAAAAACTGTTTTTT

clone_size: NA
d_call: NA
v_call: TRBV5-1
j_call: TRBJ2-7
cdr3_length: 15
cdr3_aa: CASSHAFGVAYEQYF
cdr3_nt: TGCGCCAGCAGCCACGCCTTTGGGGTCGCCTACGAGCAGTACTTC

clone_size: NA
d_call: NA
v_call: TRBV13
j_call: TRBJ2-4
cdr3_length: 15
cdr3_aa: CASSVGRGRGNIQYF
cdr3_nt: TGTGCCAGCAGCGTAGGACGAGGGCGTGGAAACATTCAGTACTTC

clone_size: NA
d_call: TRBD2
v_call: TRBV9
j_call: TRBJ2-4
cdr3_length: 16
cdr3_aa: CASSVGWASGRNIQYF
cdr3_nt: TGTGCCAGCAGCGTAGGCTGGGCAAGCGGGAGGAACATTCAGTACTTC

clone_size: few
d_call: NA
v_call: TRBV10-3
j_call: TRBJ1-2
cdr3_length: 12
cdr3_aa: CAIADLRYGYTF
cdr3_nt: TGTGCCATCGCGGACCTACGCTATGGCTACACCTTC

clone_size: NA
d_call: NA
v_call: TRBV6-5
j_call: TRBJ2-1
cdr3_length: 11
cdr3_aa: CASTHNNEQFF
cdr3_nt: TGTGCCAGCACTCACAACAATGAGCAGTTCTTC

clone_size: NA
d_call: TRBD2
v_call: TRBV20-1
j_call: TRBJ2-4
cdr3_length: 14
cdr3_aa: CSDSTSGAKNIQYF
cdr3_nt: TGCAGTGATTCTACTAGCGGAGCCAAAAACATTCAGTACTTC

clone_size: few
d_call: TRBD1
v_call: TRBV20-1
j_call: TRBJ1-4
cdr3_length: 14
cdr3_aa: CSASRDRWNEKLFF
cdr3_nt: TGCAGTGCTAGCCGGGACAGATGGAATGAAAAACTGTTTTTT

clone_size: few
d_call: NA
v_call: TRBV27
j_call: TRBJ1-5
cdr3_length: 14
cdr3_aa: CASSLSRLNQPQHF
cdr3_nt: TGTGCCAGCAGTTTATCGAGGCTCAATCAGCCCCAGCATTTT

clone_size: NA
d_call: NA
v_call: TRBV6-5
j_call: TRBJ1-4
cdr3_length: 18
cdr3_aa: CASSYGLFARGRGEKLFF
cdr3_nt: TGTGCCAGCAGTTACGGTCTTTTCGCACGGGGACGCGGTGAAAAACTGTTTTTT

clone_size: once
d_call: NA
v_call: TRBV7-2
j_call: TRBJ2-1
cdr3_length: 12
cdr3_aa: CASSLGISEQSF
cdr3_nt: TGTGCCAGCAGCTTGGGCATTTCCGAGCAGTCCTTC

clone_size: NA
d_call: TRBD1
v_call: TRBV4-2
j_call: TRBJ2-3
cdr3_length: 16
cdr3_aa: CASSQGTGGITDTQYF
cdr3_nt: TGTGCCAGCAGCCAAGGGACAGGGGGGATCACAGATACGCAGTATTTT

clone_size: many
d_call: TRBD2
v_call: TRBV20-1
j_call: TRBJ2-3
cdr3_length: 13
cdr3_aa: CSASSGFGDTQYF
cdr3_nt: TGCAGTGCTAGTAGCGGGTTTGGAGATACGCAGTATTTT

clone_size: NA
d_call: TRBD2
v_call: TRBV5-1
j_call: TRBJ2-7
cdr3_length: 15
cdr3_aa: CASSLRGGRVQEQYF
cdr3_nt: TGCGCCAGCAGCTTGCGGGGGGGCCGAGTTCAGGAGCAGTACTTC